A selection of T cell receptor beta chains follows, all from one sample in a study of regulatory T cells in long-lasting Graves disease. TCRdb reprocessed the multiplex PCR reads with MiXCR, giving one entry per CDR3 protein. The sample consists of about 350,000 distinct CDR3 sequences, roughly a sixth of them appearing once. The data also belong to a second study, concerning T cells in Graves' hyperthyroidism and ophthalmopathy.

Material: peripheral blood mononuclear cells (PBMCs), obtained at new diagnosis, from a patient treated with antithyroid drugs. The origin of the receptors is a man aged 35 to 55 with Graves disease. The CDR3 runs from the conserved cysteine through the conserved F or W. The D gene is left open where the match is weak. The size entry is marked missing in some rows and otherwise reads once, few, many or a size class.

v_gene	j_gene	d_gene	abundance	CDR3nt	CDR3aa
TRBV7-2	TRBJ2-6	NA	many	TGTGCCAGCAGCTCCAGACACCCCTCTGGGGCCAACGTCCTGACTTTC	CASSSRHPSGANVLTF
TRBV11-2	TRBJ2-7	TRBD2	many	TGTGCCAGCAGCCAGGGGACTAGCGGGCTAGCCTACGAGCAGTACTTC	CASSQGTSGLAYEQYF
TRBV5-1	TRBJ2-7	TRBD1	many	TGTGCCAGCAGCCGGGGACAGGAAAACTACGAGCAGTACTTC	CASSRGQENYEQYF
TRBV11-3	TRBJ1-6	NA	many	TGTGCCAGCAGCGACCGGGTCCGGGTTTCACCCCTCCACTTT	CASSDRVRVSPLHF
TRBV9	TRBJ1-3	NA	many	TGTGCCAGCAGCGGAAGCAGGGTGCCTGGAAACACCATATATTTT	CASSGSRVPGNTIYF
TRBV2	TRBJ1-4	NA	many	TGTGCCAGCAGTGTAGGGCAGCCCCCGGCTCAAGATTTT	CASSVGQPPAQDF
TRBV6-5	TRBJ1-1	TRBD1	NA	TGTGCCAGCAGTTGGGGGGACAGGCTGGGCACTGAAGCTTTCTTT	CASSWGDRLGTEAFF
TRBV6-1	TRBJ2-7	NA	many	TGTGCCAGCAGGTCTTGGGACCACGAGCAGTACTTC	CASRSWDHEQYF
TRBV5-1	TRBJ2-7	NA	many	TGCGCCAGCGCTCCGGCGACAGCATCCTGCGAGCAGTACTTC	CASAPATASCEQYF
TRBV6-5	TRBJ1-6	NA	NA	TGTGCCAGCAGTTACTCGGGGGACGGTAATTCACCCCTCCACTTT	CASSYSGDGNSPLHF
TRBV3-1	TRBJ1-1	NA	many	TGTGCCAGCAGCCAAGGAGGTTGGACTGAAGCTTTCTTT	CASSQGGWTEAFF
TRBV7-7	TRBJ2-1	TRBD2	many	TGTGCTAGCAGCTTAGCGGGCGGGGGTAACAATGAGCAGTTCTTC	CASSLAGGGNNEQFF
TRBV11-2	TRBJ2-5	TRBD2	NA	TGTGCCAGCAGCTTTAATGCGGGGGGGAAGGAGACCCAGTACTTC	CASSFNAGGKETQYF
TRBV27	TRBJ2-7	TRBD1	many	TGTGCCAGCAGTGTACAGGGGGCCAAGCAGTACTTC	CASSVQGAKQYF
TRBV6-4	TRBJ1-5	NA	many	TGTGCCAGCAGTGACCCGACACAGAAAGATCAGCCCCAGCATTTT	CASSDPTQKDQPQHF
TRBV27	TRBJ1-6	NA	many	TGTGCCAGCAGTCCATCGGGACGGTTTAATTCACCCCTCCACTTT	CASSPSGRFNSPLHF
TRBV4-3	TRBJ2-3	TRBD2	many	TGCGCCAGCAGCCAAGATGGGACTAGCGGTTATACGCAGTATTTT	CASSQDGTSGYTQYF
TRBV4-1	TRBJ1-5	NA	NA	TGCGCCAGCAGCCAAGATCCGATAAACCAGCCCCAGCATTTT	CASSQDPINQPQHF
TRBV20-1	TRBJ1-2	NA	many	TGCAGTGCTAGAGATCAGCGGACTAACTATGGCTACACCTTC	CSARDQRTNYGYTF
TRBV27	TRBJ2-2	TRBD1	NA	TGTGCCACCCTGAGACAGGGGGGCACCGGGGAGCTGTTTTTT	CATLRQGGTGELFF
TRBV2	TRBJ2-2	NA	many	TGTGCCAGCAGTGCGGGGACCGGGGAGCTGTTTTTT	CASSAGTGELFF
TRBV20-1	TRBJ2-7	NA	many	TGCAGTGCCCAGGGGGCCTACGCGGGGGGGCGCTACGAGCAGTACTTC	CSAQGAYAGGRYEQYF
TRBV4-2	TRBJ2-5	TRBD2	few	TGTGCCAGCAGCCAAGCCAGCGGGGGCATCCAAGAGACCCAGTACTTC	CASSQASGGIQETQYF
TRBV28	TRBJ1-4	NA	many	TGTGCCAGCAGCTTAGTGTCAACTAATGAAAAACTGTTTTTT	CASSLVSTNEKLFF
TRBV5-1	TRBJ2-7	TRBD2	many	TGCGCCAGCAGCTTTGCGACTAGCGGGGGTTCCTACGAGCAGTACTTC	CASSFATSGGSYEQYF
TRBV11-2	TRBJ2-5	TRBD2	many	TGTGCCAGCAGCCCCGTGATAGCGGGGTTCCAAGAGACCCAGTACTTC	CASSPVIAGFQETQYF
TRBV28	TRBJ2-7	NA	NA	TGTGCCAGCAGATCTCTAGGGGAGCAGTACTTC	CASRSLGEQYF
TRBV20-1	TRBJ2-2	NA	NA	TGCAGTGCTAGAGAGCGGGCGGCAAACACCGGGGAGCTGTTTTTT	CSARERAANTGELFF
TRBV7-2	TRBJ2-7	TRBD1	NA	TGTGCCAGCAGCATACAGACAGGGGCCTACGAGCAGTACTTC	CASSIQTGAYEQYF
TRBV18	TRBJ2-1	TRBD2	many	TGTGCCAGCTCATCCGGGACTAGCGGGGGACAAAATGAGCAGTTCTTC	CASSSGTSGGQNEQFF
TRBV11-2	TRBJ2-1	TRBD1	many	TGTGCCAGCAGCCAGGGGGTCTCCTACAATGAGCAGTTCTTC	CASSQGVSYNEQFF
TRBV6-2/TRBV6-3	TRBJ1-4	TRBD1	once	TGTGCCAGCAGCCCGGACAGGGGGCCGGCTAATGAAAAACTGTTTTTT	CASSPDRGPANEKLFF
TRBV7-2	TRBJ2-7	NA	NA	TGTGCCAGCAGCTTAGTATGGGACGAGCAGTACTTC	CASSLVWDEQYF
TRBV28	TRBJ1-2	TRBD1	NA	TGTGCCAGCAAGAGGGACAGCGGAATCTATGGCTACACCTTC	CASKRDSGIYGYTF
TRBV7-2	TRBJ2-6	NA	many	TGTGCCAGCAGCTTAGGAGTGGGGGGGGCCAACGTCCTGACTTTC	CASSLGVGGANVLTF
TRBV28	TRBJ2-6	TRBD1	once	TGTGCCAGCAGGGCGCCAGGGGGATCTGGGGCCAACGTCCTGACTTTC	CASRAPGGSGANVLTF
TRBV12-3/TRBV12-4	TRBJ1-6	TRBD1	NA	TGTGCCAGCAGTTTAGGAGGGACAGGGATTACCCCCCTCCACTTT	CASSLGGTGITPLHF
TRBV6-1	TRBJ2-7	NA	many	TGTGCCAGCACCGACCTCCTGGGGTACGAGCAGTACTTC	CASTDLLGYEQYF
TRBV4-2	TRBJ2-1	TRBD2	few	TGTGCCAGCAGCCACCGGACCAAAGAAGCGGGGGGGCCGTACAATGAGCAGTTCTTC	CASSHRTKEAGGPYNEQFF
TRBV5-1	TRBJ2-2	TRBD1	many	TGCGCCAGCAGGAAGGGGGCCCCGAACACCGGGGAGCTGTTTTTT	CASRKGAPNTGELFF
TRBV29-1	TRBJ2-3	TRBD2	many	TGCAGCGTTGAGCCAAACGGACTAGCAAAGCAGTATTTT	CSVEPNGLAKQYF
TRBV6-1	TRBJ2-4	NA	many	TGTGCCAGCAGTATAGACAGGAAAAACATTCAGTACTTC	CASSIDRKNIQYF
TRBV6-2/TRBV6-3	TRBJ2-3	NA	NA	TGTGCCAGCACCAACCGCAGGCTTGGGGCAGATACGCAGTATTTT	CASTNRRLGADTQYF
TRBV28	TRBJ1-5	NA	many	TGTGCCAGCAGTGCGGGATGGGGTAAGCCCCAGCATTTT	CASSAGWGKPQHF
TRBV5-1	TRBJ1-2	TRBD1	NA	TGCGCCAGCAGCTTAGGGACAGACCGCTCTTCATATGGCTACACCTTC	CASSLGTDRSSYGYTF
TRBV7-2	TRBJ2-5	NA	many	TGTGCCAGCGGACGGGGGGCTAGGGAGACCCAGTACTTC	CASGRGARETQYF
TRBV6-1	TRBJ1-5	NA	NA	TGTGCCAGCTTCCCAGACCTAAACAATCAGCCCCAGCATTTT	CASFPDLNNQPQHF
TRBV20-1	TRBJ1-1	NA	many	TGCAGTGCTAGTTATCCGCTGATGAACACTGAAGCTTTCTTT	CSASYPLMNTEAFF
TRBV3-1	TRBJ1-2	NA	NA	TGTGCCAGCAGCCAAGATCCCCGGGGTCGCCTCGGCTATGGCTACACCTTC	CASSQDPRGRLGYGYTF
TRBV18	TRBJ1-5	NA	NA	TGTGCCAGCTCACTGTCCGCGGGGTTACGAAATCAGCCCCAGCATTTT	CASSLSAGLRNQPQHF
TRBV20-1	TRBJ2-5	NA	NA	TGCAGTGCCCGGACAGCCCGATGGGAGACCCAGTACTTC	CSARTARWETQYF
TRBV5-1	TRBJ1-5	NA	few	TGCGCCAGCAGCTCAGACGGTGATAGCAATCAGCCCCAGCATTTT	CASSSDGDSNQPQHF
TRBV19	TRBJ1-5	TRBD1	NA	TGTGCCAGTAGTAGGACAGGGGAATTGCCAAATCAGCCCCAGCATTTT	CASSRTGELPNQPQHF
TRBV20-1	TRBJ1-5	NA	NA	TGCAGTGCTATGGGGGGGTATAGCAATCAGCCCCAGCATTTT	CSAMGGYSNQPQHF
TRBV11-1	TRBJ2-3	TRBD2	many	TGTGCCAGCAGCTTTTCCGGGACTAGCGGGGATACGCAGTATTTT	CASSFSGTSGDTQYF